This is a list of T cell receptor beta chains from one sample in a study of shared clonotypes between healthy human individuals. TCRdb's table, derived via immunoSEQ multiplex PCR, lists solely in-frame clones and lacks some. The data show 640,000 or so clones, with 60% to 80% seen just once and 1.8% held by the top ten. The sample consisted of memory CD4+ T cells sorted from blood. The receptors originated from a woman under 40 in good health. The CDR3 runs from the conserved cysteine through the conserved F or W. D genes are given only for firm matches. Rows give clone size only sometimes, using once, few, many, or a class for an expanded clone.

D,size,J,V,CDR3,DNA
TRBD1,.,TRBJ2-5,TRBV7-7,CASTARTGGLETQYF,TGTGCCAGCACCGCCCGGACAGGGGGCTTGGAGACCCAGTACTTC
.,.,TRBJ2-1,TRBV7-3,CASGGGAMYNEQFF,TGTGCCAGCGGAGGCGGTGCAATGTACAATGAGCAGTTCTTC
.,.,TRBJ2-7,TRBV7-9,CASSLGGRGYYEQYF,TGTGCCAGCAGCCTAGGGGGGAGAGGCTACTACGAGCAGTACTTC
.,.,TRBJ2-7,TRBV7-6,CASSPSGSPLGQYF,TGTGCCAGCAGCCCTTCGGGGTCCCCCCTCGGGCAGTACTTC
TRBD1,.,TRBJ1-5,TRBV6-5,CASSYGTVGQPQHF,TGTGCCAGCAGCTACGGGACAGTTGGGCAGCCCCAGCATTTT
.,.,TRBJ1-2,TRBV19,CASNSDTLYGYTF,TGTGCCAGTAATTCGGACACTCTCTATGGCTACACCTTC
TRBD1,.,TRBJ2-7,TRBV7-9,CASSPLRVGQSYEQYF,TGTGCCAGCAGCCCTTTGCGGGTGGGACAGTCCTACGAGCAGTACTTC
TRBD2,.,TRBJ2-1,TRBV14,CASSLLAGGRNEQFF,TGTGCCAGCAGCTTACTAGCGGGAGGCCGGAATGAGCAGTTCTTC
.,few,TRBJ2-1,TRBV5-1,CASSFEFNEQFF,TGCGCCAGCAGCTTCGAATTCAATGAGCAGTTCTTC
TRBD1,.,TRBJ2-5,TRBV7-9,CASSAGQGRETQYF,TGTGCCAGCAGCGCGGGACAGGGACGGGAGACCCAGTACTTC
.,.,TRBJ1-2,TRBV2,CASRRRSGPYGYTF,TGTGCCAGCAGAAGAAGGTCAGGGCCCTATGGCTACACCTTC
.,few,TRBJ2-3,TRBV9,CASSIQGQGSTDTQYF,TGTGCCAGCAGCATACAGGGTCAAGGATCAACAGATACGCAGTATTTT
.,.,TRBJ1-2,TRBV13,CASSLGGNNYGYTF,TGTGCCAGCAGCCTCGGGGGGAATAACTATGGCTACACCTTC
.,.,TRBJ2-5,TRBV29-1,CSVAPTGRGETQYF,TGCAGCGTTGCTCCAACGGGGCGCGGAGAGACCCAGTACTTC
.,.,TRBJ1-5,TRBV6-4,CASSDSSLGHIKGDNQPQHF,TGTGCCAGCAGTGACTCGAGTCTGGGTCACATTAAGGGAGACAATCAGCCCCAGCATTTT
.,.,TRBJ1-1,TRBV6-6,CASSYSSGISTEAFF,TGTGCCAGCAGTTACTCATCCGGGATCAGCACTGAAGCTTTCTTT
TRBD1,.,TRBJ1-1,TRBV5-4,CASSLAGRGTEAFF,TGTGCCAGCAGCCTGGCAGGCAGGGGGACTGAAGCTTTCTTT
.,.,TRBJ2-7,TRBV28,CANSFSTGSSYEQYF,TGTGCCAACAGTTTTTCGACAGGATCGTCCTACGAGCAGTACTTC
.,.,TRBJ2-3,TRBV29-1,CSLTLRGNGADTQYF,TGCAGCCTGACCTTGCGGGGAAACGGCGCAGATACGCAGTATTTT
.,.,TRBJ1-1,TRBV28,CASSSLIWNTEAFF,TGTGCCAGCAGTTCACTCATCTGGAACACTGAAGCTTTCTTT